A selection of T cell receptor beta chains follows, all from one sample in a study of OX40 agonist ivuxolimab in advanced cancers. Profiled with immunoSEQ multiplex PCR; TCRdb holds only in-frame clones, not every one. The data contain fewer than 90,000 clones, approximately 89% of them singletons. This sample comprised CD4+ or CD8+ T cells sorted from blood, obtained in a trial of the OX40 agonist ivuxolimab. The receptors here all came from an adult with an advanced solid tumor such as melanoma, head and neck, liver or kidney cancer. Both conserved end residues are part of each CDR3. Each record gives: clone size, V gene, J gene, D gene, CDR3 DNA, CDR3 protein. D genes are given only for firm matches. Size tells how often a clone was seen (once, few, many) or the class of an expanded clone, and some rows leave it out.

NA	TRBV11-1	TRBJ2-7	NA	TGTGCCAGCAGCTTACATTCGTCGGGGCTAAGAAGCTACGAGCAGTACTTC	CASSLHSSGLRSYEQYF
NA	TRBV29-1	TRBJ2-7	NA	TGCAGCGTTGATTTGGGGATGGGACTCAATCTCGAGCAGTACTTC	CSVDLGMGLNLEQYF
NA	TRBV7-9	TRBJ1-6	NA	TGTGCCAGCAGCTTATATAGTAATTCACCCCTCCACTTT	CASSLYSNSPLHF
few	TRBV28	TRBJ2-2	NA	TGTGCCAGCCGTGAAGGGGTAAACACCGGGGAGCTGTTTTTT	CASREGVNTGELFF
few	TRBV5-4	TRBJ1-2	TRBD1	TGTGCCAGCAGGTCCGGGACAGGGGGCTTTTGGGACTATGGCTACACCTTC	CASRSGTGGFWDYGYTF
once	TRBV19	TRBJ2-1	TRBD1	TGTGCCAGTAGGGGACAGGGGGCACGAAATGAGCAGTTCTTC	CASRGQGARNEQFF
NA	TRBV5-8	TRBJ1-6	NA	TGTGCCAGCAGCTTGACTTGGGGCAGCTCCTATAATTCACCCCTCCACTTT	CASSLTWGSSYNSPLHF
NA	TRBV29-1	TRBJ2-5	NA	TGCAGCGGGGGGGGGCGGGGTACCTCGGGCCAAGAGACCCAGTACTTC	CSGGGRGTSGQETQYF
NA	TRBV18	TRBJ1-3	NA	TGTGCCAGCTCACCGGGGTCTGGAAACACCATATATTTT	CASSPGSGNTIYF
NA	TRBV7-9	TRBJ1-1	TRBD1	TGTGCCAGCAACATTCAGGACAGGATGAACACTGAAGCTTTCTTT	CASNIQDRMNTEAFF
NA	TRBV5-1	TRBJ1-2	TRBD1	TGCGCCAGCAGCGGAGGGACAGGGAACTATGGCTACACCTTC	CASSGGTGNYGYTF
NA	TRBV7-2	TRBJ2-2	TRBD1	TGTGCCAGCAGCTTAGTTCGACAGGGGAATACCGGGGAGCTGTTTTTT	CASSLVRQGNTGELFF
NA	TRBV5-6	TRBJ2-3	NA	TGTGCCAGCAGCCCCTTAACCGACCGGGACATTAGCACAGATACGCAGTATTTT	CASSPLTDRDISTDTQYF
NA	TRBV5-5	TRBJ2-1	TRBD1	TGTGCCAGCAGCTTGTTGGGACAGGGGGTTTCCTACAATGAGCAGTTCTTC	CASSLLGQGVSYNEQFF
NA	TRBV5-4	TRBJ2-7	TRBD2	TGTGCCAGCAGCTCCGGGGCTAGCGGGGGTAGCTCCTACGAGCAGTACTTC	CASSSGASGGSSYEQYF
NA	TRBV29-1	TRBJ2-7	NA	TGCAGCGTTGAAGCTCGCCAGCGAGGGGGAGGGCGGGAGCAGTACTTC	CSVEARQRGGGREQYF
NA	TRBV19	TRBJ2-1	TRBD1	TGTGCCAGTAGTAGCGGACAGGGGAATGAGCAGTTCTTC	CASSSGQGNEQFF